These 16 T cell receptor beta chains came from one sample sequenced in a study of cytomegalovirus exposure and HLA in healthy donors. Libraries were prepared by immunoSEQ multiplex PCR; TCRdb keeps only in-frame clonotypes and omits some of them. This sample carries about 120,000 clones, roughly 86% of them seen once, and the ten largest clones take roughly 5.3%. What was sequenced was PBMCs. The receptors shown here come from a man between 18 and 29 years old in good health and CMV-seronegative.

This chain joins TRBV6-1 and TRBJ1-2; TRBD1 might be the D (5 bases). In germline, CDR1 is MNHNS, CDR2 SASEGT. Between the trimmed V and J ends, which lost 6 bases and 8 bases, there was a span of 16 bases. The CDR3 runs 13 residues. The CDR3 sequence: CASRFTGLGGYTF. The DNA of the CDR3 is TGTGCCAGCAGATTCACAGGCCTCGGGGGCTACACCTTC.

This clone turned up a few times. The rearrangement joins TRBV29-1 to TRBJ2-1, with 11 bases fitting TRBD2. The CDR3 has 15 residues. Germline V gene lookup returns CDR1 SQVTM and CDR2 ANQGSEA. V gave up 6 bases and J gave up 7 bases; unmatched junction bases: 11. The CDR3 loop reads CSVMGTSGQTNEQFF. CDR3 sequence (DNA): TGCAGCGTGATGGGGACTAGCGGACAAACTAATGAGCAGTTCTTC.

The chain has TRBV29-1 and TRBJ2-5, with D tentatively TRBD2 (6 bases). The J call may be mistaken, given a closer DNA end match to TRBJ2-7. This CDR3 region has 11 residues. Germline lookup yields CDR1 SQVTM and CDR2 ANQGSEA. The CDR3 DNA reads TGCAGCGTTGGGAGGGCCTACGAGCAGTACTTC. It translates to CSVGRAYEQYF.

The chain joins TRBV28 to TRBJ1-2; 9 bases line up with TRBD1. This CDR3 contains 15 residues. The germline V gene encodes CDR1 MDHEN and CDR2 SYDVKM. With 10 bases clipped from V and 4 bases from J, the junction kept 13 bases outside the gene matches. Here the CDR3 reads CATPSGDRDSYGYTF. The DNA of the CDR3 is TGTGCCACCCCATCCGGGGACAGGGACAGCTATGGCTACACCTTC.

The chain joins TRBV7-2 to TRBJ1-2; weak D call: TRBD1 (5 bases). The CDR3 totals 14 residues. V was clipped by 1 base and J by 4 bases, with 10 bases between them. The germline V gene encodes CDR1 SGHTA and CDR2 FQGNSA. The CDR3 DNA follows: TGTGCCAGCAGCTTAGAACGGGGGGTCTATGGCTACACCTTC. It codes for CASSLERGVYGYTF.

This clone appeared once. The chain links TRBV6-5 to TRBJ2-7; TRBD2 agrees at 10 bases. This CDR3 spans 15 amino acids. Germline CDR1 reads MNHEY; CDR2 reads SVGAGI. J was trimmed by 2 bases and V by 0 bases; bases with no gene match: 1. The CDR3 DNA is TGTGCCAGCAGTTACTCCCTAGCGGGGGCCTACGAGCAGTACTTC. It is translated as CASSYSLAGAYEQYF.

This clone has ten or more counts. The sample carries other DNA sequences with the same CDR3. The chain joins TRBV9 to TRBJ1-2; D unclear. V lost 2 bases and J lost 7, with 9 bases in between. Germline V CDR1 and CDR2: SGDLS, YYNGEE. The CDR3 spans 12 residues. The CDR3 loop reads CASSVRGSGYTF. As DNA, the CDR3 is TGTGCCAGCAGCGTCAGAGGGAGTGGCTACACCTTC.

The chain couples TRBV19 to TRBJ1-1; D not resolved. CDR3 length equals 11 residues. Trimming stripped 7 bases from V and 1 base from J, with 4 bases between. The germline gives CDR1 LNHDA, CDR2 SQIVND (reference sequence). The CDR3 DNA reads TGTGCCAGTATGGCGAACACTGAAGCTTTCTTT. It yields the protein CASMANTEAFF.

This rearrangement joins TRBV5-1 to TRBJ1-4; 9 bases line up with TRBD1. J was trimmed by 2 bases and V by 4 bases; bases with no gene match: 3. The CDR3 runs to 15 residues. The germline V gene has CDR1 SGHRS and CDR2 YFSETQ. CDR3: CASSGGTGTNEKLFF. DNA for the CDR3: TGCGCCAGCAGCGGCGGGACAGGGACTAATGAAAAACTGTTTTTT.

By share, this clone ranks as medium-sized. This chain uses TRBV18 with TRBJ2-7; 10 positions match TRBD2. The V and J ends lost 3 bases and 0 bases, in that order; junction bases with no gene match: 8. Germline V gives CDR1 KGHSH, CDR2 LQKENI. CDR3 size: 17 residues. The CDR3 loop is CASSPPKASGSSYEQYF. The CDR3, as DNA: TGTGCCAGCTCACCGCCGAAAGCTAGCGGGAGCTCCTACGAGCAGTACTTC.

The chain carries TRBV5-6 and TRBJ2-6; the D is unclear. V gave up 1 base and J gave up 2 bases, with 4 bases separating them. Germline-derived CDR1 and CDR2 are SGHDT and YYEEEE. The CDR3 loop spans 14 amino acids. CDR3: CASSLTTGANVLTF. The CDR3, as DNA: TGTGCCAGCAGCTTGACAACTGGGGCCAACGTCCTGACTTTC.

The chain employs TRBV7-6 and TRBJ2-3, with TRBD1 matching 7 bases. The CDR3 runs to 14 residues. V lost 5 bases and J lost 3; bases outside the gene matches: 5. Germline V gives CDR1 SGHVS, CDR2 FNYEAQ. CDR3 nucleotides: TGTGCCAGCAGCGGGGACAGAGGGACAGATACGCAGTATTTT. Translated, it gives CASSGDRGTDTQYF.

J is TRBJ1-1 and V is TRBV6-1; a possible D gene is TRBD1 (5 bases). The CDR3 covers 15 residues. Germline-derived CDR1 and CDR2 are MNHNS and SASEGT. V was trimmed by 7 bases and J by 3 bases, leaving 18 bases between them. The CDR3, as DNA: TGTGCCAGCACCACCGGGGGAGGGGTGGACACTGAAGCTTTCTTT. Its translation is CASTTGGGVDTEAFF.

This clone was recorded only once. The V gene is TRBV15, the J gene TRBJ1-5, with a tentative D call TRBD1 (6 bases). There are 15 residues in the CDR3. V was clipped by 5 bases and J by 7 bases, with 18 bases between them. CDR1 and CDR2 (germline): LNHNV, YYDKDF (reference sequence). Here the CDR3 reads CATSPGGRGTQPQHF. The CDR3 DNA is TGTGCCACCAGCCCAGGCGGGAGGGGGACGCAGCCCCAGCATTTT.

The V call is TRBV5-8, the J call TRBJ2-7, with TRBD2 as a possible D gene (6 bases). Trimming removed 6 bases at V and 2 bases at J, with 18 bases between. The germline V gene has CDR1 SGHTS and CDR2 YDEGEE. The CDR3 is 15 amino acids. For the CDR3, the DNA is TGTGCCAGCACGACCGGGACTGCCATTACCTACGAGCAGTACTTC. Protein product: CASTTGTAITYEQYF. The whole variable domain, remainder taken from reference TRBV5-8 and TRBJ2-7, is EAGVTQSPTHLIKTRGQQATLRCSPISGHTSVYWYQQALGLGLQFLLWYDEGEERNRGNFPPRFSGRQFPNYSSELNVNALELEDSALYLCASTTGTAITYEQYFGPGTRLTVT.

The V gene is TRBV19, the J gene TRBJ1-2; 8 bases fit TRBD1. CDR3 size: 14 residues. Germline CDR1 reads LNHDA; CDR2 reads SQIVND (reference sequence). V trimming: 10 bases; J trimming: 6 bases; junction bases outside the gene matches: 13. The CDR3 is CATLAPDRVHGYTF. CDR3 sequence (DNA): TGTGCCACCCTGGCCCCGGACAGGGTACATGGCTACACCTTC.